This record concerns one T cell receptor (beta chain) sequence. The record originates from a study of cytomegalovirus exposure and HLA in healthy donors. The germline V gene encodes CDR1 KGHSH and CDR2 LQKENI. This CDR3 region has 14 residues. V lost 3 bases to trimming and J lost 5 bases, with 13 bases between them. This PCR relied on a set of 60 Vbeta primers and 13 Jbeta primers. Assay: immunoSEQ multiplex PCR; the TCRdb copy retains only in-frame clones and omits some. The sample contains over 150,000 clones, just under 80% of which appear only once. The source is a woman aged 45-65 years in good health and CMV-seropositive. Input material: PBMCs. This chain links TRBV18 with TRBJ1-1; a weak D match, TRBD1 (5 bases). CDR3 sequence: CASSPGGGNTEAFF. Here the CDR3 DNA reads TGTGCCAGCTCACCCGGCGGGGGGAATACTGAAGCTTTCTTT.